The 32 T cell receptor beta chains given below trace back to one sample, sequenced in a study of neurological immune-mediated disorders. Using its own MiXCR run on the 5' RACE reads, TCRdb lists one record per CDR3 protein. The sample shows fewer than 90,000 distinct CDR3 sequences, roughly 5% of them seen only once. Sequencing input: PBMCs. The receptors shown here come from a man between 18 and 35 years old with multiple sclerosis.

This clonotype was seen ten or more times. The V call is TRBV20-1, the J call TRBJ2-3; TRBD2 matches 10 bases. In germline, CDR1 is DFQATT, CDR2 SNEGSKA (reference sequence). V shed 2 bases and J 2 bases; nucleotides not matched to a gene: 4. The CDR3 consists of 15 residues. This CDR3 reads CSARRLAGVTDTQYF. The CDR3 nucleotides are TGCAGTGCTAGAAGGCTAGCGGGAGTCACAGATACGCAGTATTTT.

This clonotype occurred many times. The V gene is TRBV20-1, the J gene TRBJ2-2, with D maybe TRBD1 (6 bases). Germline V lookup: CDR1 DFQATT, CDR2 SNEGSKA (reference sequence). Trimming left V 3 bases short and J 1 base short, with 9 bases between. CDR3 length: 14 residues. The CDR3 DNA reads TGCAGTGCTAGGAAGACAGGGAACACCGGGGAGCTGTTTTTT. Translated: CSARKTGNTGELFF.

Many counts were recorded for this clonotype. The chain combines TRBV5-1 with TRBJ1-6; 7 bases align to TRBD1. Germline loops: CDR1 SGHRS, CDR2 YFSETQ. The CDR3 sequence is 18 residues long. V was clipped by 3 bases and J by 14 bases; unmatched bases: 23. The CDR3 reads CASSYSTRTGPRIPTLHF. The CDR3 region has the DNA TGCGCCAGCAGCTACAGCACCAGGACAGGCCCGAGGATTCCGACCCTCCACTTT.

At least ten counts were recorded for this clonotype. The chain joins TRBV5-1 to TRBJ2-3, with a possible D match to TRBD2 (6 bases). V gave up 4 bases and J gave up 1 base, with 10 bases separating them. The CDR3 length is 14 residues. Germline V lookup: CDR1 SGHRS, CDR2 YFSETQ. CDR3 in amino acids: CASSPGTRTDTQYF. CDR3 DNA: TGCGCCAGCAGCCCCGGGACTCGCACAGATACGCAGTATTTT.

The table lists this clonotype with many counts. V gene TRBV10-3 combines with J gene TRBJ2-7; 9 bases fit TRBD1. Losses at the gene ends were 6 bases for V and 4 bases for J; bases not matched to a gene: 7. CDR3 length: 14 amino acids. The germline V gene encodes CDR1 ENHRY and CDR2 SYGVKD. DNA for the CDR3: TGTGCCATCAGAAACACAGGGGGCGGGTACGAGCAGTACTTC. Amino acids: CAIRNTGGGYEQYF.

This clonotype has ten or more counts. The CDR3 reads CSARTTPFEAGELFF. The CDR3 DNA sequence: TGCAGTGCTAGGACTACCCCTTTTGAGGCCGGGGAGCTGTTTTTT. V gene TRBV20-1 combines with J gene TRBJ2-2; tentative D call: TRBD2 (5 bases). The V end was cut by 3 bases, the J end by 6 bases, with 17 bases between. The CDR3 has 15 amino acids. CDR1 is DFQATT, CDR2 SNEGSKA, per germline (reference sequence).

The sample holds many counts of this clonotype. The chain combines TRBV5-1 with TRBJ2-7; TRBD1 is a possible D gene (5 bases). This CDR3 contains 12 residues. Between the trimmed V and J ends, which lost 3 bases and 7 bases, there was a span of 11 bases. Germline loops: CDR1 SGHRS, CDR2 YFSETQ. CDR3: CASSWGAGEQYF. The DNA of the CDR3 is TGCGCCAGCAGCTGGGGCGCCGGAGAGCAGTACTTC.

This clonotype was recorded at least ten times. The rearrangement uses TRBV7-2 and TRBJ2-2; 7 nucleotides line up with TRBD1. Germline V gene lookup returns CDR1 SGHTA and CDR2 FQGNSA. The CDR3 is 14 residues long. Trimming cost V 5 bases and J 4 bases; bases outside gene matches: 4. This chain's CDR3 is CASSLQGVTGELFF. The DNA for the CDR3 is TGTGCCAGCAGCCTGCAGGGGGTCACCGGGGAGCTGTTTTTT.

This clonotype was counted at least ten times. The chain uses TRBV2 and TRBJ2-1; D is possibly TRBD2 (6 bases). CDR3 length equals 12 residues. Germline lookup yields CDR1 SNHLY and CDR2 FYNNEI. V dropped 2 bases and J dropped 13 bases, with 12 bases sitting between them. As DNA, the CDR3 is TGTGCCAGCAGTGAATCCGGAGCGGGTCAGTTCTTC. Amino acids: CASSESGAGQFF.

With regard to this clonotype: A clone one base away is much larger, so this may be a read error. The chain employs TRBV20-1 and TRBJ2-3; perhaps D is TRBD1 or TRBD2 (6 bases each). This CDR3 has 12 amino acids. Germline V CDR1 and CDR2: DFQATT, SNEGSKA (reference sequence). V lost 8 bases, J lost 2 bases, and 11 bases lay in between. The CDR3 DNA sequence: TGCAGTCAGGGGAGGATCACAGATACGCAGTATTTT. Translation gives CSQGRITDTQYF.

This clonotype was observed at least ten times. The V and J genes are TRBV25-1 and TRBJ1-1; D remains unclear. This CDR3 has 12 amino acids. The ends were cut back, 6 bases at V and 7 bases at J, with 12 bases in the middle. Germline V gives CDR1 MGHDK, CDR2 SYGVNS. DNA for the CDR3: TGTGCCAGCAGGGACGGACTTTTTGAAGCTTTCTTT. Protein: CASRDGLFEAFF.

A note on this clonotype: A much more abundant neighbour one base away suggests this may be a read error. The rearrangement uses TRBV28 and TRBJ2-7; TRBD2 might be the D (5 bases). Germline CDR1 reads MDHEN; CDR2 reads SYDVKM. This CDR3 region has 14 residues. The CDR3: CASSGSPGNYDQYF. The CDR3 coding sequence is TGTGCCAGCAGTGGGAGTCCGGGAAACTACGATCAGTACTTC.

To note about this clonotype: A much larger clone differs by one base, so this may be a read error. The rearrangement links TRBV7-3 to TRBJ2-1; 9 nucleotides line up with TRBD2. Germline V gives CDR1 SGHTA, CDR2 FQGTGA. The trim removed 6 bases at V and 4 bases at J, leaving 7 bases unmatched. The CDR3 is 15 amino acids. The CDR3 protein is CASRQTSGLYNEQFF. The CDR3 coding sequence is TGTGCCAGCAGACAGACTAGCGGCCTTTACAATGAGCAGTTCTTC.

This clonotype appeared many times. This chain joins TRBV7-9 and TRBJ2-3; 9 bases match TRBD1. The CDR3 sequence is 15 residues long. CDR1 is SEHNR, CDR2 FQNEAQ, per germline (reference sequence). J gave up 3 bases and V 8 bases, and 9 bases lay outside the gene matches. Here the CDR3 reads CASRIGTGRTDTQYF. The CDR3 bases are TGTGCCAGCCGGATCGGGACAGGGCGGACAGATACGCAGTATTTT.

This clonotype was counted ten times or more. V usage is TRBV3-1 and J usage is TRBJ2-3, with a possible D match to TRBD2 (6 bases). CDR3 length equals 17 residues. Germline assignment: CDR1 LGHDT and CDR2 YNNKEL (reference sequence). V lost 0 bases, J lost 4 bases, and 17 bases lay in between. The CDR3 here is CASSQDRRGMGPDTQYF. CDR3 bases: TGTGCCAGCAGCCAAGATAGGCGGGGAATGGGTCCAGATACGCAGTATTTT.

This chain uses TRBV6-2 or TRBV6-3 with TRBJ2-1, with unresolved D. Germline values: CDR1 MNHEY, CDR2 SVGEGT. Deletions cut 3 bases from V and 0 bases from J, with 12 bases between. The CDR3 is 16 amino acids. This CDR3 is CASSYMAVSSYNEQFF. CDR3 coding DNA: TGTGCCAGCAGTTATATGGCGGTTAGCTCCTACAATGAGCAGTTCTTC.

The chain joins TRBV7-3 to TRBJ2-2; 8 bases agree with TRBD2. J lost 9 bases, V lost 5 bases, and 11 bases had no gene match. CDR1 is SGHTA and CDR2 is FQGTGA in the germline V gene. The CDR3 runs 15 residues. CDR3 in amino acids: CASSPGLVRGRELFF. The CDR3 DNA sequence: TGTGCCAGCAGCCCGGGACTAGTGCGTGGCCGGGAGCTGTTTTTT. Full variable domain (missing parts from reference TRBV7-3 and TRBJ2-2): GAGVSQTPSNKVTEKGKYVELRCDPISGHTALYWYRQSLGQGPEFLIYFQGTGAADDSGLPNDRFFAVRPEGSVSTLKIQRTERGDSAVYLCASSPGLVRGRELFFGEGSRLTVL.

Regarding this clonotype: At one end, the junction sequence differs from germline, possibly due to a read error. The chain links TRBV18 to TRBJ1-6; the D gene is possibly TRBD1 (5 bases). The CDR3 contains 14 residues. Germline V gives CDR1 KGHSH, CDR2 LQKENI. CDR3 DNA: TGTGCCAGCTCACCATGGGGCGAGAATTCACCCCTCAACTTT. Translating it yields CASSPWGENSPLNF.

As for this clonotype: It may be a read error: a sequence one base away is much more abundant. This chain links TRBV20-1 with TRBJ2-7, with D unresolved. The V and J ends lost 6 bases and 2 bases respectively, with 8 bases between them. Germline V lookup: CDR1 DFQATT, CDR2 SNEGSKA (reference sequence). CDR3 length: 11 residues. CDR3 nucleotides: TGCAGTGCCGCAACCACCTACGAGCAGTACTTC. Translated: CSAATTYEQYF.

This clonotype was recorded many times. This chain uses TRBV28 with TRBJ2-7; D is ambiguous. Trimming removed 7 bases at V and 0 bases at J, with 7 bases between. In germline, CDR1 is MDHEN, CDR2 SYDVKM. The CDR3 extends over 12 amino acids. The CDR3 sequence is CASKYGSYEQYF. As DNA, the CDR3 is TGTGCCAGCAAGTACGGCTCCTACGAGCAGTACTTC.

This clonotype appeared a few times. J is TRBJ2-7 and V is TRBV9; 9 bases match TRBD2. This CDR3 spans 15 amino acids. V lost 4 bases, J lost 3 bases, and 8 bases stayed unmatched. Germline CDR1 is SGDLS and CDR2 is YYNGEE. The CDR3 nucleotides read TGTGCCAGCAGCCCGGAGAGCGGGGGGTTCTACGAGCAGTACTTC. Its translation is CASSPESGGFYEQYF.

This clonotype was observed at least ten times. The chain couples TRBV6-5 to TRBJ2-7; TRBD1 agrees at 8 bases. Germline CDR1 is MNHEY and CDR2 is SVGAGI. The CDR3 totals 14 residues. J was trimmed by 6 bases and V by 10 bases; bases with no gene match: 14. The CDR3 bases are TGTGCCACCGCGACGCAGGGGGCGCGGTCCGAGCAGTACTTC. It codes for CATATQGARSEQYF.

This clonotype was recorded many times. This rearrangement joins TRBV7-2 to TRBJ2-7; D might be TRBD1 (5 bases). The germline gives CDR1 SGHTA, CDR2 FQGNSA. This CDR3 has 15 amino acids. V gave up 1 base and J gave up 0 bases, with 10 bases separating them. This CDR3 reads CASSLEGAHSYEQYF. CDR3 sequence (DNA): TGTGCCAGCAGCTTAGAAGGGGCCCACTCCTACGAGCAGTACTTC.

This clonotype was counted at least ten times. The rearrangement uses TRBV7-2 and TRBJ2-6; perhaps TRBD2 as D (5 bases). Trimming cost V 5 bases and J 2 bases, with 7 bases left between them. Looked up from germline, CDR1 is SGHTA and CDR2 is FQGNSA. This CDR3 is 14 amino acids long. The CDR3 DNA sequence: TGTGCCAGCAGCGAGAGGGCTGGGGCCAACGTCCTGACTTTC. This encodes CASSERAGANVLTF.

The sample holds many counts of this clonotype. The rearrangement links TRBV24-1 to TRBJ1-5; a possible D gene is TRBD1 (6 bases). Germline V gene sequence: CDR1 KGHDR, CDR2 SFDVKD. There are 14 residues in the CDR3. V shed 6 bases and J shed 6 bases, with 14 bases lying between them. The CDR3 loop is CATSLPGETQPQHF. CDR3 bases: TGTGCCACCAGTCTTCCAGGGGAGACTCAGCCCCAGCATTTT.

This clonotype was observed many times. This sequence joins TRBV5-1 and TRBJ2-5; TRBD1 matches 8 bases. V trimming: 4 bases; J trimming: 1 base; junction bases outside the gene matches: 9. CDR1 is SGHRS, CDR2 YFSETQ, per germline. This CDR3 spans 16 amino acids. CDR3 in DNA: TGCGCCAGCAGCCCCCCTGGTGGGACAGGCCAAGAGACCCAGTACTTC. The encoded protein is CASSPPGGTGQETQYF.

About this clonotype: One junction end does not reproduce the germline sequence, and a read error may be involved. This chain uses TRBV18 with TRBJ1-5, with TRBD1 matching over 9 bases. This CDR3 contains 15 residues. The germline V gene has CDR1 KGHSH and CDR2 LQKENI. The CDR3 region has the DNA TGTGCCAGCTCACGGACAGGGGACCCCAATCAGCCCCAGAATTTT. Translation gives CASSRTGDPNQPQNF.

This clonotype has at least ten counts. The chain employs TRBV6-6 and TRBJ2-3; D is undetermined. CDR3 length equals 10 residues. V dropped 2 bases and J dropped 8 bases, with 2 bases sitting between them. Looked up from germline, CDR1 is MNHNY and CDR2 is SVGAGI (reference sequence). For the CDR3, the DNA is TGTGCCAGCAGTTACAGTACGCAGTATTTT. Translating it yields CASSYSTQYF.

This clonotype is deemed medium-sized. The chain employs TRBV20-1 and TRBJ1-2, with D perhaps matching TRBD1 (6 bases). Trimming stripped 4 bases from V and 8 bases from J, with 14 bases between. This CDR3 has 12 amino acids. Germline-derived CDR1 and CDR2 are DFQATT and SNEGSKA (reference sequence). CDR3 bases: TGCAGTGCTAAGGACAGTTTCGGAGGCTACACCTTC. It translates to CSAKDSFGGYTF.

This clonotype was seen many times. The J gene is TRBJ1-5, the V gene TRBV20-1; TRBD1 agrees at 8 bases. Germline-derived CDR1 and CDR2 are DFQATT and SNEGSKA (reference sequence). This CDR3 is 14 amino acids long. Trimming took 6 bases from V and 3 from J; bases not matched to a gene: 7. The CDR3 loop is CSAVDRVSNQPQHF. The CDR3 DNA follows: TGCAGTGCCGTGGACAGGGTCTCCAATCAGCCCCAGCATTTT.

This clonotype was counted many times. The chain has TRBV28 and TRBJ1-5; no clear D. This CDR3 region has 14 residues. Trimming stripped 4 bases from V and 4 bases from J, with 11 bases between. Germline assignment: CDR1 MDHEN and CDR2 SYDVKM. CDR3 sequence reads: CASSYLEPNQPQHF. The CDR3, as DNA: TGTGCCAGCAGTTACCTCGAACCGAATCAGCCCCAGCATTTT.

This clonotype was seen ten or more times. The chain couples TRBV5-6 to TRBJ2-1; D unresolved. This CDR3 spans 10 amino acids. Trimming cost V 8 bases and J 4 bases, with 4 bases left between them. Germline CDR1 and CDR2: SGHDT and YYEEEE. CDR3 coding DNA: TGTGCCAGAAGGTACAATGAGCAGTTCTTC. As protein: CARRYNEQFF. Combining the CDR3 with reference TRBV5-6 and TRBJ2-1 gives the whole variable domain DAGVTQSPTHLIKTRGQQVTLRCSPKSGHDTVSWYQQALGQGPQFIFQYYEEEERQRGNFPDRFSGHQFPNYSSELNVNALLLGDSALYLCARRYNEQFFGPGTRLTVL.